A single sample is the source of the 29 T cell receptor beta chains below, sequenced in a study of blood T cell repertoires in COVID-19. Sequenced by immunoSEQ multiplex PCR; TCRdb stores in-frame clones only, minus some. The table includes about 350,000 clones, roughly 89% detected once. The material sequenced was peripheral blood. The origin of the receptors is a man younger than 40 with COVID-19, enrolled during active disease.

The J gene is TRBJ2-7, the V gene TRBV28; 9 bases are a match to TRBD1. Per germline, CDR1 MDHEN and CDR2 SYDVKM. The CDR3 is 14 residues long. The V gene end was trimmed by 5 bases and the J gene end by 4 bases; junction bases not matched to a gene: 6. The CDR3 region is CASSKGTGPYEQYF. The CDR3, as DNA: TGTGCCAGCAGTAAAGGGACAGGGCCATACGAGCAGTACTTC.

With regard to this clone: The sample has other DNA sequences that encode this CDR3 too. The CDR3 nucleotides are TGTGCCAGCAGCCTGGGCCCCAACACTGAAGCTTTCTTT. It specifies CASSLGPNTEAFF. The chain combines TRBV12-3 or TRBV12-4 with TRBJ1-1; D gene uncertain. This CDR3 has 13 residues. The V and J ends lost 6 bases and 2 bases respectively, with 10 bases between them.

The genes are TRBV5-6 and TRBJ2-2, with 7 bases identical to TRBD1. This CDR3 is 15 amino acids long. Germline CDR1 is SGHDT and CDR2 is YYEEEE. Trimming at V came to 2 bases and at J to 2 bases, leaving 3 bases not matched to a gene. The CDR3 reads CASSFRDRNTGELFF. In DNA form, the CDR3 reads TGTGCCAGCAGCTTCCGGGACAGAAACACCGGGGAGCTGTTTTTT.

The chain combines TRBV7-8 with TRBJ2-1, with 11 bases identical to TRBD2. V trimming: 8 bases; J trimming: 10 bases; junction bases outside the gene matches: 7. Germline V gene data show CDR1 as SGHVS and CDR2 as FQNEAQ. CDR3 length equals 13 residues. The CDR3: CASRVAGGQEQFF. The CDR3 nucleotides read TGTGCCAGCCGGGTAGCGGGAGGGCAGGAGCAGTTCTTC.

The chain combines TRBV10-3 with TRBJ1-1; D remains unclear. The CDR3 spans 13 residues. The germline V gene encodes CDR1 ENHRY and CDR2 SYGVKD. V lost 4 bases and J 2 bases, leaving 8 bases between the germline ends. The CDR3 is CAISGGGNTEAFF. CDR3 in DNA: TGTGCCATCAGTGGCGGAGGAAACACTGAAGCTTTCTTT.

Written as DNA, the CDR3 is TGTGCCAGTAGATCGACAGGGTCGGGGCCCCAGCATTTT. Its protein is CASRSTGSGPQHF. The rearrangement joins TRBV19 to TRBJ1-5, with 7 nucleotides matching TRBD1. The CDR3 is made up of 13 amino acids. Per germline, CDR1 LNHDA and CDR2 SQIVND (reference sequence). Trimming removed 6 bases from V and 9 bases from J; junction bases left unmatched: 8. Drawing the rest from reference TRBV19 and TRBJ1-5, the complete variable domain is DGGITQSPKYLFRKEGQNVTLSCEQNLNHDAMYWYRQDPGQGLRLIYYSQIVNDFQKGDIAEGYSVSREKKESFPLTVTSAQKNPTAFYLCASRSTGSGPQHFGDGTRLSIL.

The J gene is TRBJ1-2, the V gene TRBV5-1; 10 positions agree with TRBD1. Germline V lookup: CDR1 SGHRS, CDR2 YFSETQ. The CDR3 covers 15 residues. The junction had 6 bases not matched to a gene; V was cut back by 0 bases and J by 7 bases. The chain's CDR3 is CASSLAGTGVPGYTF. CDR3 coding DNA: TGCGCCAGCAGCTTGGCCGGGACAGGGGTACCTGGCTACACCTTC.

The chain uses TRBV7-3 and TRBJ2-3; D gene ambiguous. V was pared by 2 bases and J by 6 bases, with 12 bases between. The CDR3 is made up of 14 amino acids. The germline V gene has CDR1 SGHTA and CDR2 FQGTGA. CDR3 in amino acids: CASSLGFDIDTQYF. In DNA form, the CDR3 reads TGTGCCAGCAGCTTAGGATTTGACATCGATACGCAGTATTTT.

The CDR3 region is CASSLGLDPQYF. The CDR3 nucleotides are TGTGCCAGCAGCCTGGGACTAGACCCGCAGTATTTT. V is TRBV11-3 and J is TRBJ2-3; 8 nucleotides agree with TRBD2. The CDR3 contains 12 residues. The germline V gene encodes CDR1 SGHNT and CDR2 YENEEA. After removal of 5 bases from V and 10 bases from J, the junction contained 5 bases not matched to a gene.

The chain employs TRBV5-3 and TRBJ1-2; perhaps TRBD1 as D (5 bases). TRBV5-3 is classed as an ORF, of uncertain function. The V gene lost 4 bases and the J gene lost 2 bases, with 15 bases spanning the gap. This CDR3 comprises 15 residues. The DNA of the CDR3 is TGTGCCAGAAGCCCCGGGACTGTAGTAAACTATGGCTACACCTTC. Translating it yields CARSPGTVVNYGYTF.

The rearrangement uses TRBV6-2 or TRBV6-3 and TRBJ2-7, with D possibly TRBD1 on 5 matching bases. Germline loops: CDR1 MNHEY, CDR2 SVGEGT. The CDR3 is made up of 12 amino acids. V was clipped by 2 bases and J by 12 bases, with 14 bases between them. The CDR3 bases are TGTGCCAGCAGTTACCCCCAGGGAACTCTGTACTTC. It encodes CASSYPQGTLYF.

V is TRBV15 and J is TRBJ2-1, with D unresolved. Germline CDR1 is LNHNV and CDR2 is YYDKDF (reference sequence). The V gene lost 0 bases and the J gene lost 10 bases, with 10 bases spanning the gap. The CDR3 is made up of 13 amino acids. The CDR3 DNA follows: TGTGCCACCAGCAGAGATCGAGCGAGGGAGCAGTTCTTC. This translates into CATSRDRAREQFF.

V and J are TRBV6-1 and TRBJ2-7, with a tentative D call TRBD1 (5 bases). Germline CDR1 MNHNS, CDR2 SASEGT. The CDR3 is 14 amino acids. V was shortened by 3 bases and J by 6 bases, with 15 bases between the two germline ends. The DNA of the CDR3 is TGTGCCAGCAGTGATGCAGGGTGGACATCCGAGCAGTACTTC. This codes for CASSDAGWTSEQYF.

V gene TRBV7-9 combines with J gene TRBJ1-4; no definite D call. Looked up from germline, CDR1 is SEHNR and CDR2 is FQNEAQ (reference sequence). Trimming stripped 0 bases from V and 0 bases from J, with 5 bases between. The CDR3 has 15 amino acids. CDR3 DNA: TGTGCCAGCAGCTTAGCGACTGCAACTAATGAAAAACTGTTTTTT. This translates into CASSLATATNEKLFF. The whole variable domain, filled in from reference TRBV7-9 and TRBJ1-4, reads DTGVSQNPRHKITKRGQNVTFRCDPISEHNRLYWYRQTLGQGPEFLTYFQNEAQLEKSRLLSDRFSAERPKGSFSTLEIQRTEQGDSAMYLCASSLATATNEKLFFGSGTQLSVL.

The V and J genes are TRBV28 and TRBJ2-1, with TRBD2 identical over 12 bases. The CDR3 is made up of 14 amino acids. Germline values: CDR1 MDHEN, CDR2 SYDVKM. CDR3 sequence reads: CAVGLAGTYNEQFF. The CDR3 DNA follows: TGTGCTGTGGGACTAGCGGGTACTTACAATGAGCAGTTCTTC.

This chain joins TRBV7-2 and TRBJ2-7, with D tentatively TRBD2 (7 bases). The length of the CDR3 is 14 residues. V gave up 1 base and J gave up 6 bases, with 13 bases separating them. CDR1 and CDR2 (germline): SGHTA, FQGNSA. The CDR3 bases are TGTGCCAGCAGCTTAGGGGGGGGCCAAGGCGAGCAGTACTTC. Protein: CASSLGGGQGEQYF.

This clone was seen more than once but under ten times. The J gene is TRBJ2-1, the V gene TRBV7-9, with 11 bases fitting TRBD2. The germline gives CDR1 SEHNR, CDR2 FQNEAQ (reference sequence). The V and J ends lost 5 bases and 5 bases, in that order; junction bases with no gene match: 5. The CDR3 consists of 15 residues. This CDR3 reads CASSIPGLADNEQFF. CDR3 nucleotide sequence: TGTGCCAGCAGCATACCGGGACTAGCGGACAATGAGCAGTTCTTC.

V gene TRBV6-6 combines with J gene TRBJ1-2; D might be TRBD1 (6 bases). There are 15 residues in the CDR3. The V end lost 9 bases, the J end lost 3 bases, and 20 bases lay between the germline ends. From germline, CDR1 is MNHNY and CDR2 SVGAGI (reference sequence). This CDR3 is CASHNTGRVDYGYTF. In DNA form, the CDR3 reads TGTGCCAGTCATAACACAGGGAGAGTGGACTATGGCTACACCTTC.

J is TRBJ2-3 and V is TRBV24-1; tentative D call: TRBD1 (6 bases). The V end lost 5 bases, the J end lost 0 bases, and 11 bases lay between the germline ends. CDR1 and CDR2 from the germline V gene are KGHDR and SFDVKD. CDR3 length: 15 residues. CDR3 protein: CATSVGTRSTDTQYF. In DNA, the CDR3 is TGTGCCACCAGTGTGGGGACAAGGAGCACAGATACGCAGTATTTT.

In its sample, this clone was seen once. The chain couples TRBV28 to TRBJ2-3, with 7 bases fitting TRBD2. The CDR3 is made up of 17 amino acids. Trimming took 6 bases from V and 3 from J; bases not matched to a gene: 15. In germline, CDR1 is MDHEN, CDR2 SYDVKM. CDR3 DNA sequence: TGTGCCAGCAGCCCACGAGGCGCGGGAGCTGGGACAGATACGCAGTATTTT. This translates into CASSPRGAGAGTDTQYF.

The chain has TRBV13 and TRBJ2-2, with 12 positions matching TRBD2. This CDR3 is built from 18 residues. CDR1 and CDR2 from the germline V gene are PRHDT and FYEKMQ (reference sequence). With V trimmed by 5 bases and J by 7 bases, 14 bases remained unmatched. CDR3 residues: CASSPPGASGRGIGELFF. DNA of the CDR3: TGTGCCAGCAGCCCCCCCGGGGCTAGCGGGAGGGGCATCGGGGAGCTGTTTTTT.

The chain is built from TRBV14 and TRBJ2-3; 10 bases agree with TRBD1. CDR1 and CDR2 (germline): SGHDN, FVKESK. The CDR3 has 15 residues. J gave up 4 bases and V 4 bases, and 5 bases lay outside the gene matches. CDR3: CASSRMTGGPDTQYF. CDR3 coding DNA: TGTGCCAGCAGCCGAATGACAGGGGGCCCAGATACGCAGTATTTT. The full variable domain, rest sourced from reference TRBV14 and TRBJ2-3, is EAGVTQFPSHSVIEKGQTVTLRCDPISGHDNLYWYRRVMGKEIKFLLHFVKESKQDESGMPNNRFLAERTGGTYSTLKVQPAELEDSGVYFCASSRMTGGPDTQYFGPGTRLTVL.

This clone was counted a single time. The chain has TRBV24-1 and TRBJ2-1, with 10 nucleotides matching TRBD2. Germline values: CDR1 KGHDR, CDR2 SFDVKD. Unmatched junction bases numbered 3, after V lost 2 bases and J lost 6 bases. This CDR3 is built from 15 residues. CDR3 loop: CATSDYRTSGNEQFF. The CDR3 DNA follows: TGTGCCACCAGTGATTATAGGACTAGCGGCAATGAGCAGTTCTTC.

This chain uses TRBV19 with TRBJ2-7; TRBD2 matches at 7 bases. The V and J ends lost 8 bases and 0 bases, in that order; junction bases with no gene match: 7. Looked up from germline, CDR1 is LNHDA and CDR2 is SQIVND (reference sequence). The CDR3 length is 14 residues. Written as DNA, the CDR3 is TGTGCCAGTGGGGGGGACGCGGTCTCCTACGAGCAGTACTTC. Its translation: CASGGDAVSYEQYF.

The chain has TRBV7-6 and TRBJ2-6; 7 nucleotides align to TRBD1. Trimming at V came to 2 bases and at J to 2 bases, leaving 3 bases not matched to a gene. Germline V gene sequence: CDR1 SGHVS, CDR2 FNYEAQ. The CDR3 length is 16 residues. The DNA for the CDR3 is TGTGCCAGCAGCTTACGTACAGGGGCTGGGGCCAACGTCCTGACTTTC. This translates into CASSLRTGAGANVLTF.

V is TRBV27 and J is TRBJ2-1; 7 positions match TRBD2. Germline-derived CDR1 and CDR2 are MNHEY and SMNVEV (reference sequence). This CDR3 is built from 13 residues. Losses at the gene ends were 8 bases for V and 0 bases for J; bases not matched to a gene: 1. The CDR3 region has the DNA TGTGCCAGCGCTAGCGGCTCCTACAATGAGCAGTTCTTC. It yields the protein CASASGSYNEQFF.

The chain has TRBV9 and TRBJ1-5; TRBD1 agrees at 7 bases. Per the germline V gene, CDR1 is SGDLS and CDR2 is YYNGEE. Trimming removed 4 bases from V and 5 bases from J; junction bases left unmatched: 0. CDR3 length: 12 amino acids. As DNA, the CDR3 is TGTGCCAGCAGCACAGGGGATCAGCCCCAGCATTTT. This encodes CASSTGDQPQHF.

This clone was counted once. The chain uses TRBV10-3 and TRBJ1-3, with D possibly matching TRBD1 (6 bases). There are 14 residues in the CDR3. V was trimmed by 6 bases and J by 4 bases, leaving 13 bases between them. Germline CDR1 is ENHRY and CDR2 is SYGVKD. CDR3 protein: CAIRLQGPGNTIYF. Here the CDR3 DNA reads TGTGCCATCAGACTACAGGGTCCGGGAAACACCATATATTTT.

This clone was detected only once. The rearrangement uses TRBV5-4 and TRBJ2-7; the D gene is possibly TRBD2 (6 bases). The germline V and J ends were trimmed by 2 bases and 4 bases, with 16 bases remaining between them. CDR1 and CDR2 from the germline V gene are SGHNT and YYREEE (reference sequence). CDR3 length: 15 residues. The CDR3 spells CASSLGRGGLYEQYF. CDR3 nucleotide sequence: TGTGCCAGCAGCTTAGGTCGGGGAGGTCTGTACGAGCAGTACTTC.